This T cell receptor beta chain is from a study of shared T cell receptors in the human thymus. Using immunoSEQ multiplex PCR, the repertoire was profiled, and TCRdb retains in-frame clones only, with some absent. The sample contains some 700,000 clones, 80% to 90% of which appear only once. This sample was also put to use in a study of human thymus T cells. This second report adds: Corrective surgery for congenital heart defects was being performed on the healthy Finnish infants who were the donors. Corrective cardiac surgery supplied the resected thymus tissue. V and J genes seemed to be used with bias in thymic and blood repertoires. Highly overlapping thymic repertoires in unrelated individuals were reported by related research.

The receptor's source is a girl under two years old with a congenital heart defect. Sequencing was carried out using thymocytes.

CDR3 nucleotide sequence: TGTGCCAGCAGTAGATCAGGGGAGCGAAACACCATATATTTT. This sequence encodes CASSRSGERNTIYF. V usage is TRBV6-5 and J usage is TRBJ1-3, with D possibly matching TRBD1 (6 bases). The CDR3 has 14 residues. V lost 5 bases and J lost 5, with 13 bases in between. Germline values: CDR1 MNHEY, CDR2 SVGAGI.